Listed below are T cell receptor beta chains from one sample, sequenced in a study of shared clonotypes between healthy human individuals. TCRdb keeps only in-frame clones here, not all; method: immunoSEQ multiplex PCR. The profile covers roughly 170,000 clones, with approximately 60% appearing a single time and about 10% taken by the ten largest. The sequenced sample consisted of memory CD4+ T cells sorted from blood. The source of these receptors is a man aged 30 to 39 in good health. CDR3s include the opening cysteine and the closing phenylalanine or tryptophan. Fields, in order: V gene, J gene, D gene, clone size, CDR3 DNA, CDR3 protein. A D gene is named only where the DNA matches it firmly. Not every row has a clone size; where given, it reads once, few, many or a size class.

>TRBV7-2|TRBJ2-1|TRBD2|few
TGTGCCAGCAGCTTAGTGGCTAGCGGAACCTACAATGAGCAGTTCTTC
CASSLVASGTYNEQFF
>TRBV6-1|TRBJ2-3|-|few
TGTGCCAGCAGGAACCAAAGAGCGGGAGATACGCAGTATTTT
CASRNQRAGDTQYF
>TRBV18|TRBJ2-1|-|-
TGTGCCAGCTCCCCGTTAGGGGACGAGCAGTTCTTC
CASSPLGDEQFF
>TRBV15|TRBJ1-2|TRBD1|-
TGTGCCACCAGCAGGGAACAGGGGGCGAACCTCAACTATGGCTACACCTTC
CATSREQGANLNYGYTF
>TRBV5-4|TRBJ2-1|TRBD2|-
TGTGCCAGCAGAATAGGACTAGCGGGAGATCTGGGCAATGAGCAGTTCTTC
CASRIGLAGDLGNEQFF
>TRBV6-5|TRBJ2-3|-|-
TGTGCCAGCAGGGCCGGCACAGATACGCAGTATTTT
CASRAGTDTQYF
>TRBV2|TRBJ1-2|-|few
TGTGCCAGCAGTGTAAGTCAGGCCTATGGCTACACCTTC
CASSVSQAYGYTF
>TRBV7-8|TRBJ2-7|TRBD1|-
TGTGCCAGCAGCTTTTTAGGTGGGACAGGGTTAGTCTACGAGCAGTACTTC
CASSFLGGTGLVYEQYF
>TRBV7-9|TRBJ1-2|-|few
TGTGCCAGCAGCGAGACAGGCTATGGCTACACCTTC
CASSETGYGYTF
>TRBV5-4|TRBJ2-3|TRBD2|-
TGTGCCAGCAGCTTGGGGACTAGCGGGAGCGCTAGCACAGATACGCAGTATTTT
CASSLGTSGSASTDTQYF
>TRBV5-8|TRBJ1-5|TRBD1|-
TGTGCCAGCAGCACAGGGACAGTCGGCAATCAGCCCCAGCATTTT
CASSTGTVGNQPQHF
>TRBV9|TRBJ2-3|-|-
TGTGCCAGCAGCCCCCGGGACAAACTCACAGATACGCAGTATTTT
CASSPRDKLTDTQYF
>TRBV5-3|TRBJ2-5|TRBD1|-
TGTGCCAGAAGCTTGAGGGGGCTGGGGCAAGAGACCCAGTACTTC
CARSLRGLGQETQYF
>TRBV5-4|TRBJ2-1|-|-
TGTGCCAGCAGCCCCGATGAACACAATGAGCAGTTCTTC
CASSPDEHNEQFF
>TRBV28|TRBJ1-1|-|-
TGTGCCAGCAGTTTACCCTCCACTGAAGCTTTCTTT
CASSLPSTEAFF
>TRBV27|TRBJ2-7|-|few
TGTGCCAGCAGTTTGGTAGCGGACCTCTCCTACGAGCAGTACTTC
CASSLVADLSYEQYF
>TRBV5-1|TRBJ2-3|TRBD2|few
TGCGCCAGCAGCACCGGGACTAGCGGGAGTCCCACCAGCACAGATACGCAGTATTTT
CASSTGTSGSPTSTDTQYF
>TRBV29-1|TRBJ2-1|TRBD2|-
TGCAGCGTTGAAGATTCGGGGCGGGGACTAGGGGAGTTCTTC
CSVEDSGRGLGEFF
>TRBV7-3|TRBJ2-2|-|-
TGTGCCAGCAGCCCGAGGGCAGGGCGAAACACCGGGGAGCTGTTTTTT
CASSPRAGRNTGELFF
>TRBV5-1|TRBJ2-2|-|-
TGCGCCAGCAGCTTGGGGGACCCGAACACCGGGGAGCTGTTTTTT
CASSLGDPNTGELFF
>TRBV9|TRBJ2-3|-|-
TGTGCCAGCAGCGGCGGAAGCCTCACAGATACGCAGTATTTT
CASSGGSLTDTQYF
>TRBV7-9|TRBJ1-2|TRBD1|-
TGTGCCAGCAGCTTGAGGACAGGGGATTACGGCTACACCTTC
CASSLRTGDYGYTF
>TRBV19|TRBJ2-7|-|-
TGTGCCAGTTCGGACAAGAACTACGAGCAGTACTTC
CASSDKNYEQYF
>TRBV28|TRBJ2-7|-|-
TGTGCCAGCTATGAGACAAGGGGTAGGGTCTACGAGCAGTACTTC
CASYETRGRVYEQYF
>TRBV30|TRBJ2-5|TRBD2|-
TGTGCCTGGACGGGGCTAGCGGCCTCTGAGACCCAGTACTTC
CAWTGLAASETQYF
>TRBV11-2|TRBJ1-2|-|-
TGTGCCAGCAGCTTAGAGGCACACTATGGCTACACCTTC
CASSLEAHYGYTF
>TRBV10-3|TRBJ1-2|-|-
TGTGCCATCAGTGATGGGCTTGGCCAACCCTATGGCTACACCTTC
CAISDGLGQPYGYTF
>TRBV7-2|TRBJ2-5|-|-
TGTGCCAGCAGCTCGCCGGTTCCGCAAGAGACCCAGTACTTC
CASSSPVPQETQYF
>TRBV5-6|TRBJ2-7|-|once
TGTGCCAGCAGCTTTCGGTTTCTCTTC
CASSFRFLF
>TRBV18|TRBJ2-1|TRBD1|-
TGTGCCAGCTCACCGGGACAGGGACTGTACAATGAGCAGTTCTTC
CASSPGQGLYNEQFF
>TRBV28|TRBJ1-2|TRBD1|-
TGTGCCAGCAGGGTGACCGGGACAGGGGGAAATTATGGCTACACCTTC
CASRVTGTGGNYGYTF
>TRBV4-1|TRBJ1-5|-|few
TGCGCCAGCAGCCAAGATGGCCGCAATCAGCCCCAGCATTTT
CASSQDGRNQPQHF
>TRBV19|TRBJ2-1|-|-
TGTGCCAGTAGTATCCCCAGGGGCAATGAGCAGTTCTTC
CASSIPRGNEQFF
>TRBV25-1|TRBJ1-5|-|-
TGTGCCAGCAGTGATTATAGCAATCAGCCCCAGCATTTT
CASSDYSNQPQHF
>TRBV11-2|TRBJ2-7|-|-
TGTGCCAGCAGCTTATCCCTTACAGGCCGTAGCTCCTACGAGCAGTACTTC
CASSLSLTGRSSYEQYF
>TRBV6-6|TRBJ2-7|-|-
TGTGCCAGCAGTCGGGGCTTTACCTACGAGCAGTACTTC
CASSRGFTYEQYF
>TRBV25-1|TRBJ2-6|-|few
TGTGCCAGCAGTGACCACTCTGGGGCCAACGTCCTGACTTTC
CASSDHSGANVLTF
>TRBV6-5|TRBJ2-7|-|-
TGTGCCAGCAGTTTAGGGACTCCTTCTTTCCTGTACGAGCAGTACTTC
CASSLGTPSFLYEQYF
>TRBV7-3|TRBJ2-1|-|few
TGTGCCAGCAGCTTCCTAAGACAGGCGGAGCAGTTCTTC
CASSFLRQAEQFF
>TRBV6-1|TRBJ1-5|-|-
TGTGCCAGCAGTGAATACAGGGTCGGGAATCAGCCCCAGCATTTT
CASSEYRVGNQPQHF